Below are 10 T cell receptor beta chains sequenced from a single sample in a study of memory CD4+ T cells and cytomegalovirus serostatus. The assay was immunoSEQ multiplex PCR, and TCRdb's table has in-frame clones only and misses some. The profile shows about 38,000 clones, roughly 78% of them singletons. The sort gate was single viable CD3+CD4+CD8-CD45RO+ cells for memory CD4+ T cells. Sequencing used memory CD4+ T cells from blood. Source of these receptors: an adult in good health and CMV-seropositive.

This sequence joins TRBV19 and TRBJ2-2; 8 positions agree with TRBD1. CDR1 LNHDA and CDR2 SQIVND come from the germline V gene (reference sequence). The V and J ends lost 5 bases and 4 bases, in that order; junction bases with no gene match: 6. The CDR3 covers 15 residues. Here the CDR3 reads CASSSQGAGTGELFF. CDR3 in DNA: TGTGCCAGTAGTTCTCAGGGGGCCGGCACCGGGGAGCTGTTTTTT.

The chain has TRBV7-2 and TRBJ2-5, with TRBD1 matching 7 bases. This CDR3 has 15 amino acids. Trimming removed 5 bases from V and 5 bases from J; junction bases left unmatched: 11. Germline CDR1 is SGHTA and CDR2 is FQGNSA. CDR3 loop: CASSQLTGRVETQYF. Written as DNA, the CDR3 is TGTGCCAGCAGCCAATTGACAGGGCGGGTGGAGACCCAGTACTTC.

The V and J genes are TRBV2 and TRBJ1-2; D is possibly TRBD1 (6 bases). Trimming shortened V by 1 base and J by 8 bases, and 17 bases separated the two germline ends. CDR3 size: 15 residues. In germline, CDR1 is SNHLY, CDR2 FYNNEI. The CDR3: CASSEEVGGAKGYTF. CDR3 DNA: TGTGCCAGCAGTGAAGAGGTTGGGGGCGCAAAGGGCTACACCTTC.

This chain links TRBV11-2 with TRBJ1-5; the D gene is possibly TRBD1 (5 bases). Trimming removed 4 bases at V and 0 bases at J, with 10 bases between. The CDR3 totals 15 residues. CDR1 SGHAT and CDR2 FQNNGV come from the germline V gene. The CDR3 is CASSSTANSNQPQHF. In DNA, the CDR3 is TGTGCCAGCAGCTCGACAGCCAATAGCAATCAGCCCCAGCATTTT.

The rearrangement links TRBV7-2 to TRBJ1-2; 10 bases fit TRBD1. The CDR3 sequence is 13 residues long. Germline V lookup: CDR1 SGHTA, CDR2 FQGNSA. J lost 3 bases, V lost 5 bases, and 0 bases had no gene match. In nucleotides, the CDR3 is TGTGCCAGCAGCGGACAGGGGGACTATGGCTACACCTTC. Its translation: CASSGQGDYGYTF.

This sequence joins TRBV6-1 and TRBJ2-7; no clear D gene. This CDR3 contains 15 residues. The V gene's germline CDR1 is MNHNS and CDR2 SASEGT. V lost 1 base and J 0 bases, leaving 10 bases between the germline ends. The CDR3, as DNA: TGTGCCAGCAGTGAAGAAGCGCGGAGCTCCTACGAGCAGTACTTC. This codes for CASSEEARSSYEQYF.

V and J are TRBV7-9 and TRBJ2-1; D may be TRBD2 (6 bases). Deletions cut 5 bases from V and 7 bases from J, with 27 bases between. Per germline, CDR1 SEHNR and CDR2 FQNEAQ (reference sequence). The CDR3 is 18 residues long. CDR3 protein: CASSQRHGTRRLVNEQFF. Here the CDR3 DNA reads TGTGCCAGCAGCCAACGCCACGGGACGCGGAGACTAGTGAATGAGCAGTTCTTC.

The chain joins TRBV6-5 to TRBJ2-3, with D perhaps matching TRBD1 or TRBD2 (6 bases each). Between the trimmed V and J ends, which lost 5 bases and 2 bases, there was a span of 14 bases. Germline-derived CDR1 and CDR2 are MNHEY and SVGAGI. CDR3 length: 15 amino acids. CDR3 DNA: TGTGCCAGCAGTCGGAGGGGGGCCCCCACAGATACGCAGTATTTT. It codes for CASSRRGAPTDTQYF.

This chain uses TRBV7-6 with TRBJ2-2; 13 bases agree with TRBD2. With 4 bases clipped from V and 4 bases from J, the junction kept 6 bases outside the gene matches. This CDR3 contains 17 residues. Germline V gene sequence: CDR1 SGHVS, CDR2 FNYEAQ. The CDR3 DNA sequence: TGTGCCAGCAGCTCCCAAAGACTAGCGGGAGGCACCGGGGAGCTGTTTTTT. This translates into CASSSQRLAGGTGELFF.

In this sample, this clone turned up once. CDR3 sequence (DNA): TGCGCCAGCAGCTTGGCCGGGGGGCGATCCTACGAGCAGTACTTC. Translation: CASSLAGGRSYEQYF. This chain uses TRBV5-1 with TRBJ2-7; D perhaps matches TRBD2 (7 bases). Between the trimmed V and J ends, which lost 0 bases and 1 base, there was a span of 11 bases. The CDR3 length is 15 residues. The germline V gene encodes CDR1 SGHRS and CDR2 YFSETQ.